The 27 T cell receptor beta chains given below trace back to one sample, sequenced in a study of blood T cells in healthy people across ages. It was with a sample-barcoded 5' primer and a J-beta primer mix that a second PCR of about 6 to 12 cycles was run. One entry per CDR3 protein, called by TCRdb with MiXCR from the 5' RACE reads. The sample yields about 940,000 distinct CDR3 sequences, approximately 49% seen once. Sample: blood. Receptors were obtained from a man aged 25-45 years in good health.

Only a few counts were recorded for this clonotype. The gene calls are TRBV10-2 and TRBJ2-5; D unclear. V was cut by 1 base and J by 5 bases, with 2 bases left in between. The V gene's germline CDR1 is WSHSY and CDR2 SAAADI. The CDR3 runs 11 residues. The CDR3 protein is CASSELETQYF. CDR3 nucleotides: TGCGCCAGCAGTGAGTTGGAGACCCAGTACTTC.

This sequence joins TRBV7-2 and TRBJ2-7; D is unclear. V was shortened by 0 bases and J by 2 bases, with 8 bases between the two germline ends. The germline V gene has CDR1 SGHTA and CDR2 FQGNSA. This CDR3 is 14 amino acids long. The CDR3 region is CASSLAPTAYEQYF. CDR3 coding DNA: TGTGCCAGCAGCTTAGCCCCCACGGCCTACGAGCAGTACTTC. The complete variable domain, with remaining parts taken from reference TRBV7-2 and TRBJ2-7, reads GAGVSQSPSNKVTEKGKDVELRCDPISGHTALYWYRQSLGQGLEFLIYFQGNSAPDKSGLPSDRFSAERTGGSVSTLTIQRTQQEDSAVYLCASSLAPTAYEQYFGPGTRLTVT.

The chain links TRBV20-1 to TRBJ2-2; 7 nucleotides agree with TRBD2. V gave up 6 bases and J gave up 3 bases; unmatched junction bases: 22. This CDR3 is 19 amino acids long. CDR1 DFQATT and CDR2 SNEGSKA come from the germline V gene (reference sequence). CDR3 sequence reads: CSAKASGRKRGWDTGELFF. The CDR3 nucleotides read TGCAGTGCAAAGGCGTCAGGCCGAAAGCGGGGATGGGACACCGGGGAGCTGTTTTTT.

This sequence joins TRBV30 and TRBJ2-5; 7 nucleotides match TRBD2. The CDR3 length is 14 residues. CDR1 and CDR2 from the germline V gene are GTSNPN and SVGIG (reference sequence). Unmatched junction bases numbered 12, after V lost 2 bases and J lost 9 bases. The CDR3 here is CAWSSGTIQMAQYF. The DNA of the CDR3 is TGTGCCTGGAGTTCCGGGACTATACAAATGGCCCAGTACTTC.

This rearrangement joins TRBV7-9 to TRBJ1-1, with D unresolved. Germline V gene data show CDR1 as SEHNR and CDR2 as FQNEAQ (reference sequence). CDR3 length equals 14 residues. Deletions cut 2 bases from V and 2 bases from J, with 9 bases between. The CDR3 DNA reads TGTGCCAGCAGCTTATACACAGACAACACTGAAGCTTTCTTT. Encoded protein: CASSLYTDNTEAFF.

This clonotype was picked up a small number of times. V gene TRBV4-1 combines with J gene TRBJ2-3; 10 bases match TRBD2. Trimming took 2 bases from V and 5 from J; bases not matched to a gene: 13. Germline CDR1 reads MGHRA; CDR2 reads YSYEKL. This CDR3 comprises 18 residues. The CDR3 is CASSQLLQRGGLGDTQYF. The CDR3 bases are TGCGCCAGCAGCCAACTTCTCCAGCGGGGGGGCCTTGGAGATACGCAGTATTTT.

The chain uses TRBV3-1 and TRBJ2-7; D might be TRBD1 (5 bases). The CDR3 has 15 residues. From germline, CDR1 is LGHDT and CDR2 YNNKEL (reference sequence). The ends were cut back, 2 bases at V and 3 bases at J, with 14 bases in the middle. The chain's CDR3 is CASSQRTPGFYEQYF. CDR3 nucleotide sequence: TGTGCCAGCAGCCAACGTACCCCAGGGTTCTACGAGCAGTACTTC.

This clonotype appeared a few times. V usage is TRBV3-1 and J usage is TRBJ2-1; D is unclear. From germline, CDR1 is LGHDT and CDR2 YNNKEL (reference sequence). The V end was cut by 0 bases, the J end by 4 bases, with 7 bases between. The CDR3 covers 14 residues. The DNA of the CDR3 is TGTGCCAGCAGCCAAGAGGGAACTTACAATGAGCAGTTCTTC. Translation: CASSQEGTYNEQFF.

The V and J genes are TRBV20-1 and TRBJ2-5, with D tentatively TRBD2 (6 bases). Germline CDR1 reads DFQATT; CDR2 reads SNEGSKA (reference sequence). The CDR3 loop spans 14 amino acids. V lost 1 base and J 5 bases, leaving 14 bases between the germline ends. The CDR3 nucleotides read TGCAGTGCTAGAGGGAGGGACGTCCGGGAGACCCAGTACTTC. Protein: CSARGRDVRETQYF.

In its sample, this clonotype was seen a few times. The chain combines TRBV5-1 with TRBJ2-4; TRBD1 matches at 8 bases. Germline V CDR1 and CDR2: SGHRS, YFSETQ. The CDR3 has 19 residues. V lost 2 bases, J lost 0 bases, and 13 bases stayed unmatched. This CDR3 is CASSLSGTGNLIAKNIQYF. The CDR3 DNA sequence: TGCGCCAGCAGCTTATCCGGGACAGGAAACCTTATAGCCAAAAACATTCAGTACTTC.

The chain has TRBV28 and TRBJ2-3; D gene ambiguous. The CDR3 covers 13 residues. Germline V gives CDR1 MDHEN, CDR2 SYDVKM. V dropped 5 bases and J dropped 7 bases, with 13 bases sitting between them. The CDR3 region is CASSVALPHTQYF. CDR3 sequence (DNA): TGTGCCAGCAGTGTAGCACTACCTCATACGCAGTATTTT.

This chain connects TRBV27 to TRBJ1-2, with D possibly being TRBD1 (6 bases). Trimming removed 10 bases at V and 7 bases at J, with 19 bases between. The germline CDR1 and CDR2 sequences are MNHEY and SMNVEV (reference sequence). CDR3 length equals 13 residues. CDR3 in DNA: TGTGCCACCATCTCCCTCAGGGGCGGTGGCTACACCTTC. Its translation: CATISLRGGGYTF.

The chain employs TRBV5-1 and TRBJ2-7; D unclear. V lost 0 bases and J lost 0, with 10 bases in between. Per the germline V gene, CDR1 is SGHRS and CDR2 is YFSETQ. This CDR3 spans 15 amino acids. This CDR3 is CASSLDPEGSYEQYF. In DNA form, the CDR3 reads TGCGCCAGCAGCTTGGATCCGGAAGGCTCCTACGAGCAGTACTTC.

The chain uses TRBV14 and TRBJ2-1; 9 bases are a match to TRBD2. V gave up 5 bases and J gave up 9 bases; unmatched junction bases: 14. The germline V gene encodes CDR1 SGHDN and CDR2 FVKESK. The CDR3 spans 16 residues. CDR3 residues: CASSSRHSGRGGEQFF. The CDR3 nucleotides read TGTGCCAGCAGCTCTCGCCATAGCGGGAGAGGCGGTGAGCAGTTCTTC.

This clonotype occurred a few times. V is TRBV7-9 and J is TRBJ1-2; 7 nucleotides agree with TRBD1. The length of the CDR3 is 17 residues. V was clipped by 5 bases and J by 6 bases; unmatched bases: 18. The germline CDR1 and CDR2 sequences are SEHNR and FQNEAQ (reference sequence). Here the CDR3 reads CASSLHKRDRARNGYTF. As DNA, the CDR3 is TGTGCCAGCAGCCTCCACAAACGCGACAGGGCCCGCAATGGCTACACCTTC.

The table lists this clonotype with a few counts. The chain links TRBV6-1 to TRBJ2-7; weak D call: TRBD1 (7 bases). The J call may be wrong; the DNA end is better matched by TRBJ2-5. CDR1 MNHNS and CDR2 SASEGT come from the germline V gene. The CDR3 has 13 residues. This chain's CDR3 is CASSRGEQETQYF. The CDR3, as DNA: TGTGCCAGCAGCAGGGGGGAACAAGAGACCCAGTACTTC.

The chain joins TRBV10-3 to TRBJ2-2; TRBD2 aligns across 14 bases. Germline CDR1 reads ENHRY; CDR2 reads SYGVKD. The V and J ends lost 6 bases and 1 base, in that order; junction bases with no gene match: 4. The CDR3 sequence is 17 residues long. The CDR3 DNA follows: TGTGCCATCAGCGGGACTAGCGGGGGCGTGAACACCGGGGAGCTGTTTTTT. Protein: CAISGTSGGVNTGELFF.

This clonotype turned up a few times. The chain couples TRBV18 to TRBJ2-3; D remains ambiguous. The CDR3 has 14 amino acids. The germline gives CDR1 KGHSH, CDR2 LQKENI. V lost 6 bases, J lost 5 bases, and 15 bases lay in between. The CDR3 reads CASSNSAEGDTQYF. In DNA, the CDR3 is TGTGCCAGCTCCAACTCGGCGGAAGGAGATACGCAGTATTTT.

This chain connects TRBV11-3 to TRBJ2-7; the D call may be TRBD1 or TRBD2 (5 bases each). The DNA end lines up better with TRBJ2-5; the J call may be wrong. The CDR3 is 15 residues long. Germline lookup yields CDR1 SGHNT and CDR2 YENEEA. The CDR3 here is CASSLDGTRAETQYF. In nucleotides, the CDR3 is TGTGCCAGCAGCTTAGATGGGACGAGAGCGGAGACCCAGTACTTC.

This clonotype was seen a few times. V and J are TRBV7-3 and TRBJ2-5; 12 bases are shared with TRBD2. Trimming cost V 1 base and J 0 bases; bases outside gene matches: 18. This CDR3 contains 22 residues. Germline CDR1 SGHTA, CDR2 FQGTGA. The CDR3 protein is CASSLIGPVLAGGHTYQETQYF. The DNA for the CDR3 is TGTGCCAGCAGCTTAATCGGGCCGGTACTAGCGGGGGGCCACACGTACCAAGAGACCCAGTACTTC.

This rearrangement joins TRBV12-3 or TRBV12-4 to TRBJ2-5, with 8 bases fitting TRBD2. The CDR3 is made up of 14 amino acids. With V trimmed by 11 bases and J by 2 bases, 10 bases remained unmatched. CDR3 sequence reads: CARGAGGLQETQYF. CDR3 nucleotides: TGTGCCCGCGGGGCGGGAGGTTTACAAGAGACCCAGTACTTC.

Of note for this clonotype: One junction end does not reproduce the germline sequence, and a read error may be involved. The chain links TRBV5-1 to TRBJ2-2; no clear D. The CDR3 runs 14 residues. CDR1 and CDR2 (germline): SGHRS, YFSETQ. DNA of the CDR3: TGCGCCAGCAAGAACGGATCGAACACCAGGGAGCTGTTTTTT. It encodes CASKNGSNTRELFF.

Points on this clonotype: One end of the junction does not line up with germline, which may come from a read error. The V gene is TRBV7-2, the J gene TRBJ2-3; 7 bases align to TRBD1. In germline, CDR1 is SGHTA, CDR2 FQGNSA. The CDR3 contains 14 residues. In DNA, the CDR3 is TGTGCCAGCACCTTAGACAGGGCCACAGATACGCAGTATTTT. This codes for CASTLDRATDTQYF.

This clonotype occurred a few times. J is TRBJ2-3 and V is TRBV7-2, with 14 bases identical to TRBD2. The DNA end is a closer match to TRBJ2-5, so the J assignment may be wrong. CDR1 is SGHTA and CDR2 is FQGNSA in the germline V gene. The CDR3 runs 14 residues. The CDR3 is CASSLTSGGATQYF. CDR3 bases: TGTGCCAGCAGTTTGACTAGCGGGGGGGCTACCCAGTACTTC.

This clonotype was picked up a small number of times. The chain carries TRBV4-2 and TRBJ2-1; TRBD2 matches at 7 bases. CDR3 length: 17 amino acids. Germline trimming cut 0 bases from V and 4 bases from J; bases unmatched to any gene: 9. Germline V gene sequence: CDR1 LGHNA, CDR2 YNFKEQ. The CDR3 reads CASSQDGGVGGYNEQFF. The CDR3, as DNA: TGTGCCAGCAGCCAAGATGGAGGAGTCGGGGGGTACAATGAGCAGTTCTTC.

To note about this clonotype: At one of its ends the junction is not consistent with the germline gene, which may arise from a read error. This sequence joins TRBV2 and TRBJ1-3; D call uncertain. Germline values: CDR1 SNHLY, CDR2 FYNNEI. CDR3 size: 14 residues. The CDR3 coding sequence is TGTGCCAGCATTGAAGGGAACCCTGGAAACACCATATATTTT. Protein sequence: CASIEGNPGNTIYF.

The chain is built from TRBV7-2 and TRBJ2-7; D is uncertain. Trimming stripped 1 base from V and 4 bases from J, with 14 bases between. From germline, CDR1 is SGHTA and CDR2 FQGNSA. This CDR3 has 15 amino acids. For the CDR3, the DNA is TGTGCCAGCAGCTTAGATACCGGCAGAGCTTACGAGCAGTACTTC. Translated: CASSLDTGRAYEQYF.